Listed below are T cell receptor beta chains from one sample, sequenced in a study of blood T cell repertoires in COVID-19. TCRdb's copy holds only in-frame clones and misses some; the assay was immunoSEQ multiplex PCR. This repertoire shows approximately 72,000 clones, 86% found once; its top ten account for about an eighth. Input material: peripheral blood. These receptors were obtained from a woman aged 60-75 years with acute or convalescent COVID-19. Each CDR3 is given with its conserved first and last residue. A D gene is named only where the DNA matches it firmly. Clone size is shown for a subset of rows, as once, few, many or a class of expanded clone.

j_call clone_size cdr3_length v_call d_call cdr3_nt cdr3_aa
TRBJ2-1 - 11 TRBV11-1 TRBD2 TGTGCCAGCAGATCACTAGCGGAGCAGTTCTTC CASRSLAEQFF
TRBJ1-1 - 18 TRBV24-1 TRBD1 TGTGCCACCAGTGCCCCCCCTCCCGGGACAGGGGTGGACACTGAAGCTTTCTTT CATSAPPPGTGVDTEAFF
TRBJ2-7 - 14 TRBV2 TRBD1 TGTGCCACCAATCGCGACAGGGGGCCCTACGAGCAGTACTTC CATNRDRGPYEQYF
TRBJ1-2 - 15 TRBV27 TRBD1 TGTGCCAGCAGCTCGGACAGGGAATATGGCTATGGCTACACCTTC CASSSDREYGYGYTF
TRBJ1-4 - 15 TRBV15 - TGTGCCACCAGCAGAGCAAGGGGGACTAATGAAAAACTGTTTTTT CATSRARGTNEKLFF
TRBJ2-3 - 16 TRBV5-1 - TGCGCCAGCAGCTTGGCTATGAACCCTTTCACAGATACGCAGTATTTT CASSLAMNPFTDTQYF
TRBJ2-1 - 11 TRBV5-1 - TGCGCCAGCAGCCTATACAATGAGCAGTTCTTC CASSLYNEQFF
TRBJ2-5 - 10 TRBV6-5 - TGTGCCAGCAGCGGAGAGACCCAGTACTTC CASSGETQYF
TRBJ2-3 - 13 TRBV27 - TGTGCCAGCAGTCGCACTAGCACAGATACGCAGTATTTT CASSRTSTDTQYF
TRBJ2-3 - 15 TRBV7-9 TRBD1 TGTGCCAGCAGCACCGGGACAGGGGTCGCAGATACGCAGTATTTT CASSTGTGVADTQYF
TRBJ1-4 - 16 TRBV28 - TGTGCCAGCAGTCATACTAGCGGACAGCTTCTTGAAAAACTGTTTTTT CASSHTSGQLLEKLFF
TRBJ1-1 - 16 TRBV5-1 TRBD1 TGCGCCAGCAGCAATGACAGGGCCAATCGGTACACTGAAGCTTTCTTT CASSNDRANRYTEAFF
TRBJ1-2 medium-sized 13 TRBV28 TRBD1 TGTGCCAGCAGCCTCACAGGGGTCTATGGCTACACCTTC CASSLTGVYGYTF
TRBJ2-3 - 14 TRBV7-9 TRBD1 TGTGCCAGCAGTTACGGACAGGAAACAGATACGCAGTATTTT CASSYGQETDTQYF
TRBJ2-1 - 16 TRBV7-9 - TGTGCCAGCAGCTCGATGGGGGTACAGGGCCTCAATGAGCAGTTCTTC CASSSMGVQGLNEQFF
TRBJ2-7 - 11 TRBV20-1 - TGCAGTGCGCAGGGCCCCTACGAGCAGTACTTC CSAQGPYEQYF
TRBJ2-1 - 16 TRBV5-1 TRBD2 TGCGCCAGCAGCGGGACTAGCGGGGGGTCCTACAATGAGCAGTTCTTC CASSGTSGGSYNEQFF
TRBJ2-7 - 13 TRBV6-6 TRBD1 TGTGCCAGCAGTTACCGGGACAGCTACGAGCAGTACTTC CASSYRDSYEQYF
TRBJ1-2 few 16 TRBV2 TRBD1 TGTGCCAGCAGTTCAAGAGGACAGGGCGGCGGCTATGGCTACACCTTC CASSSRGQGGGYGYTF
TRBJ2-7 - 14 TRBV7-9 TRBD2 TGTGCCAGTCAGGGAACTAGCGGGGCCTACGAGCAGTACTTC CASQGTSGAYEQYF
TRBJ2-3 - 14 TRBV5-1 - TGCGCCAGCAGCTTGGGATCTGGAGGGGATACGCAGTATTTT CASSLGSGGDTQYF
TRBJ2-7 - 14 TRBV11-3 TRBD2 TGTGCCAGCAGCTTAGATAGTAGCGGGCACGAGCAGTACTTC CASSLDSSGHEQYF
TRBJ1-2 - 17 TRBV9 - TGTGCCAGCAGCGTAGGGACGGGGAACCCGCTGAACTATGGCTACACCTTC CASSVGTGNPLNYGYTF
TRBJ2-7 - 15 TRBV21-1 - TGTGCCAGCAGCAAACAAAACAGGGATCCCTACGAGCAGTACTTC CASSKQNRDPYEQYF
TRBJ2-7 - 14 TRBV5-6 - TGTGCCAGCAGCACGGACATCGAAACCTACGAGCAGTACTTC CASSTDIETYEQYF
TRBJ1-5 - 14 TRBV27 - TGTGCCAGCAGTATCCGGGGGTCGTGGGAGCCCCAGCATTTT CASSIRGSWEPQHF
TRBJ2-1 - 17 TRBV6-2/TRBV6-3 TRBD1 TGTGCCAGCAGTGAGTGGACAGGGGCAGCTGGAAGCAATGAGCAGTTCTTC CASSEWTGAAGSNEQFF
TRBJ2-3 - 14 TRBV29-1 TRBD1 TGCAGCGTTCGGGACAGGGGGCGCGCAGATACGCAGTATTTT CSVRDRGRADTQYF
TRBJ1-1 - 14 TRBV4-1 - TGCGCCAGCAGCCTACAGGGTCTGAACACTGAAGCTTTCTTT CASSLQGLNTEAFF